A single T cell receptor (beta chain) is shown here with its context. This clonotype was detected a few times. The specificity of this receptor is unknown. Per-nucleotide qualities are absent, and no much larger clonotype sits a single base away. The data derive from a study of CD8 T cells in ankylosing spondylitis (dated by TCRdb to 2016 to 2017). Regarding the research as a whole: The study profiled T cell receptor beta repertoires in healthy donors and ankylosing spondylitis patients to find disease-linked TCR variants. The full study cohort comprised around 25 ankylosing spondylitis patients and over a hundred healthy donors. Peripheral blood was sampled, and synovial fluid was also collected from ankylosing spondylitis patients.

Trimming takes 10 bases from V and 4 bases from J, and the germline ends sit 16 bases apart. CDR3 length: 14 amino acids, cysteine to phenylalanine. The entry retains the CDR3 DNA only, 42 bases that are in frame from base 1. Results the study describes overall, beyond this receptor: According to the report, matched synovial fluid samples from ankylosing spondylitis patients were significantly enriched for the disease-linked clones. A TCR beta motif made up of eight highly homologous amino acid variants appeared to be characteristic of blood from ankylosing spondylitis patients. In peripheral blood, the disease-linked clones were found at relatively low frequencies and had a CD8+ phenotype. Some of the motif variants had been reported before in the synovial fluid and blood of reactive arthritis patients, a finding that suggests common disease-initiation mechanisms.

The listed sequencing device is Illumina HiSeq 2500. Quantitative 5'-RACE with molecular barcodes was the method used to prepare the TCR beta libraries. The authors' analysis ran thus. Disease-linked TCR variants were identified with a new computational method built on a probabilistic model of VDJ rearrangement. Clones were called with MiXCR by TCRdb after fastp trimmed the public reads at Q25, and only in-frame beta chains were retained. Entries are consolidated by CDR3 protein sequence, retaining the most common genes and DNA. TCRdb's processing, not the authors', yielded these V and J calls. The sample table shows some 400,000 distinct CDR3 sequences, and more than 20% are seen once. 15% to 20% of the sample is taken by the ten largest.

The clonotype originates from a male donor with ankylosing spondylitis. Rearrangement joined TRBV12-3 or TRBV12-4 to TRBJ1-4, with the D segment identity uncertain. The sample was blood, either unsorted or a sorted T cell fraction (not recorded which). The CDR3 has the sequence CATTRPSINEKLFF. The bases are TGTGCCACAACTAGACCCAGCATTAATGAAAAACTGTTTTTT.